This T cell receptor (beta chain) derives from a study of beta chain features in type 1 diabetes. All of the isolated RNA was reverse transcribed, so expressed TCRB transcripts were sequenced. Sequenced by immunoSEQ multiplex PCR; TCRdb stores in-frame clones only, minus some. The sample carries more than 85,000 clones, around 40% recorded once. Germline lookup yields CDR1 ENHRY and CDR2 SYGVKD. This CDR3 contains 11 residues. With 8 bases removed from V and 9 bases from J, the gap between germline ends came to 13 bases. The sample was stem cell memory CD4+ T cells from blood. This sequence originates from a woman between 18 and 29 years old in good health. The chain has TRBV10-3 and TRBJ1-1; a possible D gene is TRBD1 (5 bases). The DNA of the CDR3 is TGTGCCATCCGTCAGGGTTGGCAAGCTTTCTTT. It is translated as CAIRQGWQAFF.